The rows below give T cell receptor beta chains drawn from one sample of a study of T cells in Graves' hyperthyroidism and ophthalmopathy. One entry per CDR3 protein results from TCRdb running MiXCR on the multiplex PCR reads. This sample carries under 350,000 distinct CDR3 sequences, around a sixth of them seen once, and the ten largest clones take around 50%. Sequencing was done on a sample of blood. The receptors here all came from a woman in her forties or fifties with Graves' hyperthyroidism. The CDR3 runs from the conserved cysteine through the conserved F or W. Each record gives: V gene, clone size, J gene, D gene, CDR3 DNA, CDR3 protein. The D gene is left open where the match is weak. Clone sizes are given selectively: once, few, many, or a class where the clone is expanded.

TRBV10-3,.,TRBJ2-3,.,TGTGCCATCAGTGTGGGCGTAACTAGCACAGATACGCAGTATTTT,CAISVGVTSTDTQYF
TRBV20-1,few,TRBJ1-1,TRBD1,TGCAGTGCTAGAGATGGGACAGGGAACACTGAAGCTTTCTTT,CSARDGTGNTEAFF
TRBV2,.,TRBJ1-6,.,TGTGCCAACAGTGAGGAGCGGGATTATAATTCACCCCTCCACTTT,CANSEERDYNSPLHF
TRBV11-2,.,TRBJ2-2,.,TGTGCCAGCAGCTTTCAACAGGGCTCGAACACCGGGGAGCTGTTTTTT,CASSFQQGSNTGELFF
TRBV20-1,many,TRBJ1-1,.,TGCAGTGCTAGTCAGTTCGGGGGCACTGAAGCTTTCTTT,CSASQFGGTEAFF
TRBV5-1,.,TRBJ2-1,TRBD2,TGCGCCAGCAGCTTAGGGACTACAAGCTCCTACAATGAGCAGTTCTTC,CASSLGTTSSYNEQFF
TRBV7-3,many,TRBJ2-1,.,TGTGCCAGCAGCCAAAACAGGGAGAATGAGCAGTTCTTC,CASSQNRENEQFF
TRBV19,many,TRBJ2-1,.,TGTGCCAGTAGTGTGACAGGAAGCTCCTACAATGAGCAGTTCTTC,CASSVTGSSYNEQFF
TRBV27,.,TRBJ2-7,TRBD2,TGTGCCAGCAGTTTGGGACTAGCGGCGACCTACGAGCAGTACTTC,CASSLGLAATYEQYF
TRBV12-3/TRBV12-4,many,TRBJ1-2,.,TGTGCCAGCAGTTTTGGTCGTCGGGAAATGGACGGCTACACCTTC,CASSFGRREMDGYTF
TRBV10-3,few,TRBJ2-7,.,TGTGCCATCAGGGCTGGGCAGGGAGTCTACGAGCAGTACTTC,CAIRAGQGVYEQYF